The 6 T cell receptor beta chains presented below share a single source sample, sequenced in a study of T cell changes during pregnancy in multiple sclerosis. Profiled with immunoSEQ multiplex PCR; TCRdb holds only in-frame clones, not every one. Of more than 55,000 clones listed, 75% to 95% were seen once; the top ten hold about 2.3%. Sequencing used peripheral blood, obtained in the third trimester of pregnancy. All receptors derive from a female donor in good health, enrolled as a control in a pregnancy study.

This clone has a handful of counts. The rearrangement uses TRBV19 and TRBJ2-1; 11 positions match TRBD2. Looked up from germline, CDR1 is LNHDA and CDR2 is SQIVND (reference sequence). CDR3 length: 15 residues. Trimming took 6 bases from V and 9 from J; bases not matched to a gene: 10. CDR3 nucleotides: TGTGCCAGTAGCTACCTAGCGGGAGGTGGGAGTGAGCAGTTCTTC. Its translation: CASSYLAGGGSEQFF.

CDR3 sequence reads: CASSSQGQGTYEQYF. CDR3 nucleotides: TGTGCCAGCAGCTCCCAGGGACAGGGAACCTACGAGCAGTACTTC. The chain joins TRBV7-2 to TRBJ2-7; TRBD1 matches at 9 bases. The CDR3 sequence is 15 residues long. V was pared by 4 bases and J by 2 bases, with 6 bases of the junction left unmatched. Germline CDR1 reads SGHTA; CDR2 reads FQGNSA.

The chain employs TRBV7-2 and TRBJ2-1; 8 bases map to TRBD2. The germline gives CDR1 SGHTA, CDR2 FQGNSA. The CDR3 extends over 17 amino acids. V shed 7 bases, J shed 5 bases, and the junction held 16 bases outside the gene matches. In DNA, the CDR3 is TGTGCCAGCACCACTGTTGGGTCGGGGGGGCCCCACAATGAGCAGTTCTTC. This sequence encodes CASTTVGSGGPHNEQFF.

The CDR3 reads CASGGHYTF. The CDR3 bases are TGTGCCAGCGGAGGCCACTACACCTTC. The genes are TRBV6-1 and TRBJ1-2; D gene ambiguous. Germline CDR1 reads MNHNS; CDR2 reads SASEGT. The CDR3 length is 9 residues. V lost 8 bases to trimming and J lost 10 bases, with 8 bases between them.

This rearrangement joins TRBV11-2 to TRBJ2-3; D is uncertain. There are 13 residues in the CDR3. In germline, CDR1 is SGHAT, CDR2 FQNNGV. Trimming pared 1 base from V and 3 bases from J, leaving 5 bases between. The CDR3 coding sequence is TGTGCCAGCAGCTTAGCAATTACAGATACGCAGTATTTT. Its protein is CASSLAITDTQYF.

This clone is deemed medium-sized. The chain links TRBV19 to TRBJ1-2, with D uncertain. CDR3 length: 15 residues. V was clipped by 3 bases and J by 0 bases, with 11 bases between them. CDR1 LNHDA and CDR2 SQIVND come from the germline V gene (reference sequence). The CDR3 DNA follows: TGTGCCAGTAGTATCCGTTTCAGGCCTAACTATGGCTACACCTTC. This gives the protein CASSIRFRPNYGYTF.